This T cell receptor beta chain comes out of a study of T cell responses to AZD1222 COVID-19 vaccine. Regarding the study as a whole: Close to half of all spike-specific TCRs reportedly target regions of the variants that are unmutated. Among AZD1222 vaccinees, only 6 or 7 were seropositive at baseline. The peak T cell response came first, and repertoires were sampled only after it. Following two doses of AZD1222, Spike-specific TCR breadth and depth rose.

As to this clone: Its antigen is not known.

Sequenced by immunoSEQ multiplex PCR; TCRdb stores in-frame clones only, minus some. This table has roughly 77,000 clones, approximately 85% appearing once. CDR3 size: 15 residues. With 7 bases removed from V and 4 bases from J, the gap between germline ends came to 19 bases. The germline V gene encodes CDR1 SNHLY and CDR2 FYNNEI. This clonotype was sampled from an adult in good health. The sample consisted of peripheral blood, taken on day 0 of MenACWY control vaccination. The chain is built from TRBV2 and TRBJ1-2; tentatively, D is TRBD1 (5 bases). Written as DNA, the CDR3 is TGTGCCAGCACCTCGACCCTACCCGGGGCCTATGGCTACACCTTC. Protein: CASTSTLPGAYGYTF.